This T cell receptor beta chain comes out of a study of human T cells and chemical hapten exposure. Study background: How much TCR each sample yielded varied, mostly because pooled library volumes differed slightly.

Findings of the study overall: No shift was seen in TCRs above 1 in 1000 frequency with DPC sensitization.

Using its own MiXCR run on the RACE reads, TCRdb lists one record per CDR3 protein. This table has about 43,000 distinct CDR3 sequences, around 3.2% appearing once. Sample time point: patch test 2, 6 weeks after DPC sensitization. The treatment denotes: therapeutic diphenylcyclopropenone sensitization with weekly scalp DPC. As regards this clonotype: Its antigen is not known.

The length of the CDR3 is 13 residues. Unmatched junction bases numbered 6, after V lost 5 bases and J lost 5 bases. CDR1 DFQATT and CDR2 SNEGSKA come from the germline V gene (reference sequence). This TCR derives from a man in his forties with alopecia areata. Some clones in this sample may be carry-over from other donors' samples. V is TRBV20-1 and J is TRBJ1-5, with 7 bases identical to TRBD1. The material sequenced was whole blood, taken in connection with sensitization to the hapten diphenylcyclopropenone (DPC). In DNA, the CDR3 is TGCAGTGCTCTTCGGGACAGCTATCAGCCCCAGCATTTT. This gives the protein CSALRDSYQPQHF.